Reported below is one T cell receptor beta chain. TCRdb re-derived calls from the multiplex PCR reads in MiXCR, one entry per CDR3 protein. This table holds approximately 7,100 distinct CDR3 sequences, 65% to 75% found once. The source of the sample is a study of breast tumors, draining lymph nodes, adjacent tissues. The CDR3 extends over 13 amino acids. The ends were cut back, 5 bases at V and 9 bases at J, with 15 bases in the middle. Germline lookup yields CDR1 SGHVS and CDR2 FNYEAQ. This receptor was obtained from a female donor with breast cancer. Some clones in this sample may be carry-over from other donors' samples. The V gene is TRBV7-6, the J gene TRBJ2-3; a weak D match, TRBD2 (6 bases). Material for sequencing was tumor-adjacent breast tissue. This CDR3 is CASSPEEGGTQYF. Written as DNA, the CDR3 is TGTGCCAGCAGCCCCGAGGAGGGAGGCACGCAGTATTTT.